Listed below are T cell receptor beta chains from one sample, sequenced in a study of neurological immune-mediated disorders. A single record per CDR3 protein comes from TCRdb applying MiXCR to the 5' RACE reads. Here the sample spans just under 45,000 distinct CDR3 sequences, approximately 11% being singletons. Material: PBMCs. These receptors came from a female donor in good health. Both conserved end residues are part of each CDR3. D genes are given only for firm matches. Only some rows state a clone size, as once, few, many or a class for expanded clones.

J | V | size | D | DNA | CDR3
TRBJ2-5 | TRBV10-3 | many | TRBD2 | TGTGCCATCAGTGAGGGAGCGGGGAACATGGAGACCCAGTACTTC | CAISEGAGNMETQYF
TRBJ1-1 | TRBV5-1 | many | TRBD1 | TGCGCCAGCAGCGACTCCAGGGGGCGAGGGACTGAAGCTTTCTTT | CASSDSRGRGTEAFF
TRBJ1-6 | TRBV5-1 | many | NA | TGCGCCAGCAGCCCCAGGAGGGCTGGAAATTCACCCCTCCACTTT | CASSPRRAGNSPLHF
TRBJ2-1 | TRBV7-2 | many | TRBD1 | TGTGCCAGCAGCCCGACAGGGTCCGGTGAGCAGTTCTTC | CASSPTGSGEQFF
TRBJ2-3 | TRBV5-1 | many | NA | TGCGCCAGCAGCTTGGGGGCTAGCGCACGCACAGATACGCAGTATTTT | CASSLGASARTDTQYF
TRBJ1-6 | TRBV30 | many | TRBD1 | TGTGCCTGGAGTGTACCGGGACAGCGTTCACCCCTCCACTTT | CAWSVPGQRSPLHF
TRBJ2-7 | TRBV12-3/TRBV12-4 | many | NA | TGTGCCAGCAGTTCATCATGGGACACCCTTGGAGAGCAGTACTTC | CASSSSWDTLGEQYF
TRBJ2-2 | TRBV9 | many | NA | TGTGCCAGCAGCGTAGTTGAAACCGGGGAGCTGTTTTTT | CASSVVETGELFF
TRBJ2-1 | TRBV6-2/TRBV6-3 | NA | NA | TGTGCCAGCAGTGAGGGACCGACCCCCAATGAGAAGTTCTTC | CASSEGPTPNEKFF
TRBJ1-5 | TRBV3-1 | NA | NA | TGTGCCAGCAGCCAAGCGGGTGAGGTGGGCCAGCCCCAGCATTTT | CASSQAGEVGQPQHF
TRBJ2-4 | TRBV7-2 | medium-sized | NA | TGTGCCAGCAGCAACTACCATGAGAAAAACATTCAGTACTTC | CASSNYHEKNIQYF
TRBJ1-2 | TRBV5-1 | NA | NA | TGCGCCAGCAGCTCCGACGGACTCTATGGCTACACCTTC | CASSSDGLYGYTF
TRBJ2-7 | TRBV12-3/TRBV12-4 | many | TRBD2 | TGTGCCAGCAGATATTCGACTAGCAACGAGCAGTACTTC | CASRYSTSNEQYF
TRBJ2-1 | TRBV7-9 | many | NA | TGTGCCAGCAGCCCAGGGGCGGGATCCGTCGGCAATGAGCAGTTCTTC | CASSPGAGSVGNEQFF
TRBJ1-2 | TRBV25-1 | many | TRBD1 | TGTGCCAGCAGTGTGGGACAGGGGGCTGGCTACACCTTC | CASSVGQGAGYTF
TRBJ2-3 | TRBV5-1 | many | TRBD2 | TGCGCCAGCAGCCCGGTGGCTAGCGGGGATCCCACAGATACGCAGTATTTT | CASSPVASGDPTDTQYF